The clone carrying this T cell receptor beta chain was counted only a few times. What it binds is unknown. This entry comes from a study of cytomegalovirus exposure and HLA in healthy donors. Study-wide points: Other equally common chains were less clonally expanded than HLA-associated TCR beta chains, a later analysis showed.

Germline values: CDR1 LNHDA, CDR2 SQIVND (reference sequence). The CDR3 spans 15 residues. Deletions cut 7 bases from V and 4 bases from J, with 19 bases between. With 60 Vbeta and 13 Jbeta primers, the PCR was carried out. Study processing details: Later reanalysis found 75 million to 95 million unique TCR beta chains, around 10 million of them shared. The assay was immunoSEQ multiplex PCR, and TCRdb's table has in-frame clones only and misses some. V and J calls and clone size are copied from that table; D and trimming were computed from the DNA. Among roughly 100,000 clones listed, roughly 85% were seen once.

The sequenced material came from PBMCs. This chain connects TRBV19 to TRBJ1-2, with D tentatively TRBD1 (5 bases). The receptor comes from a man aged 35 to 55 in good health and CMV-seronegative. The CDR3 here is CASIGVGAGRYGYTF. CDR3 nucleotides: TGTGCCAGTATTGGTGTAGGGGCTGGGCGCTATGGCTACACCTTC.